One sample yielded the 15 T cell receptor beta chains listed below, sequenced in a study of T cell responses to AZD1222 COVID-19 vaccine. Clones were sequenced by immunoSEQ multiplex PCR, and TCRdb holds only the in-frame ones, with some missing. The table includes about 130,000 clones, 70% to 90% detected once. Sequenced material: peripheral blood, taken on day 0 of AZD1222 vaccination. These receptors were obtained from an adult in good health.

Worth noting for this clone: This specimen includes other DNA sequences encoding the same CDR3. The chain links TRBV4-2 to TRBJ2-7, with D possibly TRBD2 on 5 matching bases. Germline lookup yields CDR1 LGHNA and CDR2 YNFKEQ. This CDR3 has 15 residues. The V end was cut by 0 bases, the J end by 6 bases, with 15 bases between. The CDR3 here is CASSQEATGISEQYF. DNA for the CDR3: TGTGCCAGCAGCCAAGAAGCGACGGGGATAAGCGAGCAGTACTTC.

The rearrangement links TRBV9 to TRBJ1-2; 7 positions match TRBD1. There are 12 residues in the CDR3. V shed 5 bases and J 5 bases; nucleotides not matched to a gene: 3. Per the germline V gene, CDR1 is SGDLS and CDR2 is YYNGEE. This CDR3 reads CASRGGAYGYTF. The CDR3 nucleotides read TGTGCCAGCAGAGGGGGCGCTTATGGCTACACCTTC.

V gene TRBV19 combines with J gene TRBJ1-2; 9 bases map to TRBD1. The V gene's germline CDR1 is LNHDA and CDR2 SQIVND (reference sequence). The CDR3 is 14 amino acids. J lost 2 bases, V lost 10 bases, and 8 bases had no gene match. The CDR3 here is CATIGTGRNYGYTF. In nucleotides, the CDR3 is TGTGCCACCATCGGGACAGGGCGCAACTATGGCTACACCTTC.

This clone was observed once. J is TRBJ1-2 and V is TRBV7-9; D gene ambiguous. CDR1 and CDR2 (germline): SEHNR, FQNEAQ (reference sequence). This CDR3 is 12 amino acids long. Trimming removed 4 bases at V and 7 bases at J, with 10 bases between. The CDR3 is CASSSDDGGYTF. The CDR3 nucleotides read TGTGCCAGCAGCTCCGACGATGGTGGCTACACCTTC.

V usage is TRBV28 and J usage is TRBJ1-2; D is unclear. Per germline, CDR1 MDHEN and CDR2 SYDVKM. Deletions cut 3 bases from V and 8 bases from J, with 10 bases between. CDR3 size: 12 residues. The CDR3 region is CASSFGEIGYTF. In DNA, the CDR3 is TGTGCCAGCAGTTTTGGGGAGATCGGCTACACCTTC.

The CDR3 DNA is TGTGCCAGCAGTGAACCTCGCAGGGGTACCCACGAGCAGTACTTC. Protein product: CASSEPRRGTHEQYF. The rearrangement joins TRBV25-1 to TRBJ2-7, with a tentative D call TRBD1 (6 bases). There are 15 residues in the CDR3. Germline values: CDR1 MGHDK, CDR2 SYGVNS. The V gene lost 2 bases and the J gene lost 5 bases, with 16 bases spanning the gap.

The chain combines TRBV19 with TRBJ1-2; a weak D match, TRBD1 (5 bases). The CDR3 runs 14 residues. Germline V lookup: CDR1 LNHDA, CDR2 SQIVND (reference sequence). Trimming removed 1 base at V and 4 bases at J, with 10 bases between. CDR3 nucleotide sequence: TGTGCCAGTAGTATAGGAAGACAGAGCTATGGCTACACCTTC. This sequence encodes CASSIGRQSYGYTF.

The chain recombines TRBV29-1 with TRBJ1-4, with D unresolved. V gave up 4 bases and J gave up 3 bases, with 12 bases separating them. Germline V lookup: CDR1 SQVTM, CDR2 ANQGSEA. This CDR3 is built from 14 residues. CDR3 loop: CSVALGSSNEKLFF. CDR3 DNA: TGCAGCGTTGCTCTCGGGTCGTCTAATGAAAAACTGTTTTTT.

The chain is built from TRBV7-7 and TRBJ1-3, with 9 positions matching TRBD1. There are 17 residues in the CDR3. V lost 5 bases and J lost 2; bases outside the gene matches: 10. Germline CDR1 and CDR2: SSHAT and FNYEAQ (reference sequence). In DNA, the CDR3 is TGTGCCAGCAGCCCAATTCGGACAGGGGTGACTGGAAACACCATATATTTT. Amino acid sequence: CASSPIRTGVTGNTIYF.

CDR3 sequence: CASSLHRRYGYTF. For the CDR3, the DNA is TGTGCCAGCAGTTTACACAGGCGTTATGGCTACACCTTC. The chain has TRBV27 and TRBJ1-2; tentative D call: TRBD1 (5 bases). Per the germline V gene, CDR1 is MNHEY and CDR2 is SMNVEV (reference sequence). The CDR3 runs to 13 residues. The V end lost 2 bases, the J end lost 5 bases, and 9 bases lay between the germline ends.

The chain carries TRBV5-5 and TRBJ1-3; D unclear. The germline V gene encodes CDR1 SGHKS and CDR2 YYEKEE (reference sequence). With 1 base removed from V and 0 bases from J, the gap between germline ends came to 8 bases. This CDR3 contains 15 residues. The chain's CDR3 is CASSLMANSGNTIYF. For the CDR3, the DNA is TGTGCCAGCAGCTTGATGGCGAACTCTGGAAACACCATATATTTT. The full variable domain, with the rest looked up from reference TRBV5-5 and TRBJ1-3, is DAGVTQSPTHLIKTRGQQVTLRCSPISGHKSVSWYQQVLGQGPQFIFQYYEKEERGRGNFPDRFSARQFPNYSSELNVNALLLGDSALYLCASSLMANSGNTIYFGEGSWLTVV.

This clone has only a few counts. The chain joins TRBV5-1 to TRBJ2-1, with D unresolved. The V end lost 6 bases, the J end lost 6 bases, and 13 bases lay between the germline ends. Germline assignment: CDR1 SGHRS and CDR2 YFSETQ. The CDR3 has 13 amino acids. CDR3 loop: CASTPYGGNEQFF. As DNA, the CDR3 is TGCGCCAGCACCCCGTACGGCGGCAATGAGCAGTTCTTC.

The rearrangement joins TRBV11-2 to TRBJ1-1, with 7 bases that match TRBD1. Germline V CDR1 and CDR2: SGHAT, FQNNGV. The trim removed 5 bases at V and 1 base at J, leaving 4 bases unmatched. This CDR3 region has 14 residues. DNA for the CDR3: TGTGCCAGCAGCCCCCAGGGGGGGAACACTGAAGCTTTCTTT. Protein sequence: CASSPQGGNTEAFF. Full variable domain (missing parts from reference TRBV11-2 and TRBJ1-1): EAGVAQSPRYKIIEKRQSVAFWCNPISGHATLYWYQQILGQGPKLLIQFQNNGVVDDSQLPKDRFSAERLKGVDSTLKIQPAKLEDSAVYLCASSPQGGNTEAFFGQGTRLTVV.

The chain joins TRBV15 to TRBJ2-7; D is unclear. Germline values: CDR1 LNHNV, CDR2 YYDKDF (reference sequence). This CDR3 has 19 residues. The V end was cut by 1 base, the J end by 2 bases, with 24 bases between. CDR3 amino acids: CATSRGARTFNPVPYEQYF. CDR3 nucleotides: TGTGCCACCAGCAGAGGGGCTAGAACCTTTAACCCCGTTCCCTACGAGCAGTACTTC.

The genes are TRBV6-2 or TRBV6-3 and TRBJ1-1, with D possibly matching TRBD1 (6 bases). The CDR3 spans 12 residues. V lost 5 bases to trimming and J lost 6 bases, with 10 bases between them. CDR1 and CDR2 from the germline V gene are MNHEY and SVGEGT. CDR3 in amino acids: CASSPGDAEAFF. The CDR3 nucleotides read TGTGCCAGCAGTCCAGGGGACGCTGAAGCTTTCTTT.